A single sample is the source of the 25 T cell receptor beta chains below, sequenced in a study of CD8 T cells in Susac syndrome. RNA was extracted with the RNeasy kit, and a quantity of roughly 0.5 to 1 ug was reverse transcribed using random hexamers. From the immunoSEQ multiplex PCR reads, TCRdb called clonotypes with MiXCR, one entry per CDR3 protein. Among more than 65,000 distinct CDR3 sequences listed, 85% to 95% were seen once. Material: CD8+ T cells from PBMCs. These receptors all stem from a human donor in good health.

CDR3 loop: CASSFQDRINYGYTF. DNA for the CDR3: TGTGCCAGCAGCTTTCAGGACAGGATTAACTATGGCTACACCTTC. The rearrangement uses TRBV3-1 and TRBJ1-2; 7 bases align to TRBD1. The CDR3 is 15 amino acids. J gave up 1 base and V 5 bases, and 7 bases lay outside the gene matches. Germline values: CDR1 LGHDT, CDR2 YNNKEL (reference sequence).

J is TRBJ2-7 and V is TRBV29-1; 8 positions match TRBD2. Per germline, CDR1 SQVTM and CDR2 ANQGSEA. The CDR3 sequence is 13 residues long. J was trimmed by 3 bases and V by 5 bases; bases with no gene match: 6. The CDR3 protein is CSVTRGGIYEQYF. The CDR3 DNA reads as TGCAGCGTTACTCGCGGGGGGATCTACGAGCAGTACTTC.

The chain employs TRBV6-4 and TRBJ1-5; D is ambiguous. This CDR3 is built from 14 residues. The ends were cut back, 6 bases at V and 5 bases at J, with 14 bases in the middle. CDR1 and CDR2 (germline): MRHNA, SNTAGT. In DNA, the CDR3 is TGTGCCAGCAGAGCCATATTGGACCATCAGCCCCAGCATTTT. Its translation is CASRAILDHQPQHF.

This chain links TRBV28 with TRBJ2-7; D is unresolved. V was trimmed by 2 bases and J by 0 bases, leaving 20 bases between them. This CDR3 has 18 residues. Germline assignment: CDR1 MDHEN and CDR2 SYDVKM. DNA of the CDR3: TGTGCCAGCAGTTTAGATAGGGTTGATTCCCCCGGCTCCTACGAGCAGTACGTC. Residues: CASSLDRVDSPGSYEQYV.

The V gene is TRBV29-1, the J gene TRBJ2-3; the match to TRBD1 covers 7 bases. The CDR3 sequence is 10 residues long. Germline assignment: CDR1 SQVTM and CDR2 ANQGSEA. The V segment lost 6 bases and the J segment 12 bases; nucleotides outside the gene matches: 6. The DNA for the CDR3 is TGCAGCGTCCCCGGGACAGCACAGTATTTT. Translating it yields CSVPGTAQYF.

The chain has TRBV7-9 and TRBJ1-6; D remains unclear. Germline V lookup: CDR1 SEHNR, CDR2 FQNEAQ (reference sequence). This CDR3 is 12 amino acids long. Trimming left V 5 bases short and J 7 bases short, with 6 bases between. The CDR3 DNA follows: TGTGCCAGCAGCGCGGTGAATTCACCCCTCCACTTT. As protein: CASSAVNSPLHF.

By share of the sample, this clonotype is medium-sized. The chain joins TRBV5-5 to TRBJ2-3; the D is unclear. The CDR3 loop spans 13 amino acids. The germline V and J ends were trimmed by 1 base and 6 bases, with 9 bases remaining between them. Germline V CDR1 and CDR2: SGHKS, YYEKEE (reference sequence). As DNA, the CDR3 is TGTGCCAGCAGCTTGAACCCCCCGGATACGCAGTATTTT. Its translation: CASSLNPPDTQYF. Combining the CDR3 with reference TRBV5-5 and TRBJ2-3 gives the whole variable domain DAGVTQSPTHLIKTRGQQVTLRCSPISGHKSVSWYQQVLGQGPQFIFQYYEKEERGRGNFPDRFSARQFPNYSSELNVNALLLGDSALYLCASSLNPPDTQYFGPGTRLTVL.

The CDR3 here is CASSAEVWWETQYF. DNA of the CDR3: TGCGCCAGCAGCGCTGAGGTGTGGTGGGAGACCCAGTACTTC. This sequence joins TRBV5-1 and TRBJ2-5; D gene uncertain. The CDR3 is made up of 14 amino acids. With 4 bases removed from V and 5 bases from J, the gap between germline ends came to 15 bases. CDR1 is SGHRS and CDR2 is YFSETQ in the germline V gene.

This clonotype has just one count. This chain connects TRBV23-1 to TRBJ2-7; D tentatively reads TRBD1 or TRBD2 (5 bases each). TRBV23-1 is noted as an ORF with a role that remains uncertain. V was cut by 1 base and J by 1 base, with 11 bases left in between. The CDR3 runs 15 residues. In nucleotides, the CDR3 is TGCGCCAGCAGTCAATGCCGGGACGGGTCCTACGAGCAGTACTTC. Its protein is CASSQCRDGSYEQYF.

The chain carries TRBV11-2 and TRBJ2-3; D gene uncertain. Germline V gene data show CDR1 as SGHAT and CDR2 as FQNNGV. Trimming pared 0 bases from V and 6 bases from J, leaving 10 bases between. The CDR3 is made up of 14 amino acids. The CDR3 loop reads CASSLDGLGDTQYF. Written as DNA, the CDR3 is TGTGCCAGCAGCTTAGATGGGCTGGGGGATACGCAGTATTTT.

The chain combines TRBV20-1 with TRBJ1-1; no firm D call. In germline, CDR1 is DFQATT, CDR2 SNEGSKA (reference sequence). CDR3 length: 12 residues. Trimming pared 6 bases from V and 3 bases from J, leaving 11 bases between. As DNA, the CDR3 is TGCAGTGCCATAGTGGGGTACACTGAAGCTTTCTTT. Protein sequence: CSAIVGYTEAFF.

J is TRBJ2-2 and V is TRBV7-9; D remains ambiguous. The CDR3 is made up of 16 amino acids. The germline V and J ends were trimmed by 5 bases and 5 bases, with 18 bases remaining between them. Per the germline V gene, CDR1 is SEHNR and CDR2 is FQNEAQ (reference sequence). The CDR3 nucleotides are TGTGCCAGCAGCAGCTTAAGTGCCGATCGGACCGGGGAGCTGTTTTTT. Protein sequence: CASSSLSADRTGELFF.

This sequence joins TRBV5-6 and TRBJ1-2; 7 bases fit TRBD1. The CDR3 totals 16 residues. CDR1 and CDR2 (germline): SGHDT, YYEEEE. Trimming cost V 1 base and J 2 bases; bases outside gene matches: 8. The CDR3 is CASSLPAGGINYGYTF. CDR3 DNA: TGTGCCAGCAGCTTGCCGGCAGGGGGAATAAACTATGGCTACACCTTC.

This clonotype was seen a single time. This chain joins TRBV2 and TRBJ2-2; D is ambiguous. The V end lost 5 bases, the J end lost 6 bases, and 4 bases lay between the germline ends. This CDR3 is 11 amino acids long. Germline-derived CDR1 and CDR2 are SNHLY and FYNNEI. CDR3 coding DNA: TGTGCCAGCAGTCAGTCCGGGGAGCTGTTTTTT. Its translation is CASSQSGELFF.

The chain combines TRBV13 with TRBJ2-3; unclear D gene. The germline CDR1 and CDR2 sequences are PRHDT and FYEKMQ (reference sequence). The CDR3 runs to 12 residues. Trimming pared 5 bases from V and 7 bases from J, leaving 10 bases between. CDR3 nucleotides: TGTGCCAGCAGCGCCGAGAAGTATACGCAGTATTTT. Protein sequence: CASSAEKYTQYF.

The chain combines TRBV4-1 with TRBJ2-3; D is undetermined. Germline CDR1 reads MGHRA; CDR2 reads YSYEKL. The CDR3 sequence is 16 residues long. Trimming shortened V by 0 bases and J by 0 bases, and 10 bases separated the two germline ends. DNA of the CDR3: TGCGCCAGCAGCCAAGAATGGGCCGCAAGCACAGATACGCAGTATTTT. It codes for CASSQEWAASTDTQYF.

This chain joins TRBV13 and TRBJ1-4, with 8 bases lining up with TRBD1. The CDR3 spans 16 residues. Unmatched junction bases numbered 6, after V lost 6 bases and J lost 0 bases. CDR1 is PRHDT and CDR2 is FYEKMQ in the germline V gene (reference sequence). CDR3 sequence reads: CASRQRDRPTNEKLFF. The CDR3 nucleotides are TGTGCCAGCAGACAACGGGACAGGCCAACTAATGAAAAACTGTTTTTT.

This chain connects TRBV12-3 or TRBV12-4 to TRBJ2-7; 8 bases are shared with TRBD2. The CDR3 covers 15 residues. V was pared by 6 bases and J by 0 bases, with 7 bases of the junction left unmatched. CDR3 coding DNA: TGTGCCAGCAGCCTGAGCGGGGGCCCCTCCTACGAGCAGTACTTC. It is translated as CASSLSGGPSYEQYF.

The genes are TRBV7-2 and TRBJ2-3; 9 bases line up with TRBD2. Germline CDR1 reads SGHTA; CDR2 reads FQGNSA. This CDR3 contains 17 residues. With V trimmed by 5 bases and J by 4 bases, 13 bases remained unmatched. CDR3 DNA: TGTGCCAGCAGCCGAGTTCCTAGCGGGGTTTCCTCAGATACGCAGTATTTT. It is translated as CASSRVPSGVSSDTQYF.

This clonotype has just one count. The chain joins TRBV7-6 to TRBJ1-5; D gene uncertain. The CDR3 is 16 residues long. The ends were cut back, 1 base at V and 0 bases at J, with 10 bases in the middle. Germline V gene lookup returns CDR1 SGHVS and CDR2 FNYEAQ. The CDR3 loop reads CASSLEGHHSNQPQHF. CDR3 sequence (DNA): TGTGCCAGCAGCTTAGAAGGTCACCATAGCAATCAGCCCCAGCATTTT.

The CDR3: CAWSVGPLDRPSPLHF. The CDR3 nucleotides are TGTGCCTGGAGTGTAGGGCCCCTGGACAGGCCTTCACCCCTCCACTTT. This chain links TRBV30 with TRBJ1-6; 7 bases fit TRBD1. J gave up 9 bases and V 0 bases, and 11 bases lay outside the gene matches. CDR1 is GTSNPN and CDR2 is SVGIG in the germline V gene (reference sequence). This CDR3 spans 16 amino acids.

The genes are TRBV20-1 and TRBJ2-7; 8 bases agree with TRBD1. With 5 bases clipped from V and 3 bases from J, the junction kept 12 bases outside the gene matches. The CDR3 loop spans 15 amino acids. Germline CDR1 reads DFQATT; CDR2 reads SNEGSKA (reference sequence). Here the CDR3 reads CSARGVGQDLYEQYF. CDR3 bases: TGCAGTGCTCGGGGCGTGGGACAGGACCTCTACGAGCAGTACTTC.

This chain's CDR3 is CASSPGQADSRFAGTEAFF. The CDR3 bases are TGTGCCAGCAGCCCGGGACAGGCGGATTCCCGTTTCGCCGGCACTGAAGCTTTCTTT. The rearrangement joins TRBV12-3 or TRBV12-4 to TRBJ1-1; 8 nucleotides line up with TRBD1. CDR3 length equals 19 residues. After removal of 6 bases from V and 4 bases from J, the junction contained 22 bases not matched to a gene.

This chain uses TRBV2 with TRBJ2-4; 16 bases are shared with TRBD2. V was pared by 6 bases and J by 1 base, with 6 bases of the junction left unmatched. This CDR3 is 18 amino acids long. The germline V gene encodes CDR1 SNHLY and CDR2 FYNNEI. CDR3 protein: CASSPGLAGGPAKNIQYF. CDR3 nucleotide sequence: TGTGCCAGCAGCCCGGGACTAGCGGGGGGGCCGGCCAAAAACATTCAGTACTTC.

This chain links TRBV5-6 with TRBJ2-7; D is ambiguous. Looked up from germline, CDR1 is SGHDT and CDR2 is YYEEEE. There are 15 residues in the CDR3. The V end was cut by 0 bases, the J end by 5 bases, with 15 bases between. The CDR3 coding sequence is TGTGCCAGCAGCTTGGATTCTGTCCTCTTTGACGAGCAGTACTTC. This encodes CASSLDSVLFDEQYF.